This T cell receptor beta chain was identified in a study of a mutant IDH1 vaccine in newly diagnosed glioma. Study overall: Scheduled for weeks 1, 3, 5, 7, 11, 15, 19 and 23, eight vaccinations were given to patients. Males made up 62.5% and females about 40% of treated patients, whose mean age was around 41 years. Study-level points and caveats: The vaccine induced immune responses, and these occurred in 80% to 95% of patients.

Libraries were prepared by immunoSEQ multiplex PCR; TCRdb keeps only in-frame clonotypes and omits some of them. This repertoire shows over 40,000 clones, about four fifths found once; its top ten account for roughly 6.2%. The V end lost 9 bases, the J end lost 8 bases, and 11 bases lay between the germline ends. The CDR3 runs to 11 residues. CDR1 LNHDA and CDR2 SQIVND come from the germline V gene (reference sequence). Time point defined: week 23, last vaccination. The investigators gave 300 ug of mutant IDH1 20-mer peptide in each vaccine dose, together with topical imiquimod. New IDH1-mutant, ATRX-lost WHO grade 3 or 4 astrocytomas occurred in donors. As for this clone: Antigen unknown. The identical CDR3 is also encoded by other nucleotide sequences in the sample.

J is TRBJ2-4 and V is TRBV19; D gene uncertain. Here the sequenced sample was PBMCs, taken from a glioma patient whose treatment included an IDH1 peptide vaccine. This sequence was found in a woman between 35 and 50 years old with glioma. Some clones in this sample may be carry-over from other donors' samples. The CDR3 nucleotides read TGTGCCAGCAGATCCCGAGACATTCAGTACTTC. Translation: CASRSRDIQYF.